Described below is a single T cell receptor (beta chain) sequence and its context. Its matching antigen is unknown. The CDR3 has 12 amino acids. V was shortened by 4 bases and J by 4 bases, with 10 bases between the two germline ends. CDR1 and CDR2 (germline): SQVTM, ANQGSEA. The data belong to a study of T cell responses to AZD1222 COVID-19 vaccine. Study-level results: Spike-specific TCR breadth and depth grew following two AZD1222 doses.

The repertoire was sequenced with immunoSEQ multiplex PCR; TCRdb's copy has only in-frame clones and lacks some. The data hold 100,000 to 150,000 clones, with approximately 90% observed a single time. V is TRBV29-1 and J is TRBJ1-2; TRBD1 is a possible D gene (6 bases). This specimen was peripheral blood, taken 28 days after the second AZD1222 dose. The TCR originated in an adult who received the AZD1222 COVID-19 vaccine. The CDR3 spells CSVADRSYGYTF. DNA for the CDR3: TGCAGCGTTGCCGACAGGTCCTATGGCTACACCTTC.